This TCR beta chain came from a study of shared clonotypes between healthy human individuals. Study overall: The plates for each donor numbered three CD4 naive, three CD4 memory, two CD8 naive and one CD8 memory.

Germline assignment: CDR1 MNHEY and CDR2 SVGAGI. This CDR3 comprises 15 residues. V lost 2 bases and J lost 2, with 13 bases in between. CD45RO-negative CD8 cells positively selected for CCR7 made up the naive population, which excluded terminally differentiated effector memory CD45RA+ cells. Deep-level running was used for the assay. In the original workflow: In the immunoSEQ data, sequences were junction-only and lacked quality scores, so filtering differed. Repertoires were generated with immunoSEQ multiplex PCR, while TCRdb's copy carries only in-frame clones and drops some. V and J calls and clone size are as listed in that table; D and trimming were resolved from the DNA. The profile covers about 750,000 clones, with about 92% appearing a single time and approximately 25% taken by the ten largest.

Sequenced: naive CD8+ T cells sorted from blood. The rearrangement links TRBV6-5 to TRBJ2-7, with D unclear. The sequence was obtained from a young man in good health. The CDR3 sequence: CASSYQNDGPYEQYF. Written as DNA, the CDR3 is TGTGCCAGCAGTTACCAAAACGACGGTCCCTACGAGCAGTACTTC.